This T cell receptor (beta chain) was profiled in a study of neoadjuvant anti-PD-1 for oral cavity cancer. The sample's time point: after neoadjuvant nivolumab, at surgical resection. This table comes from immunoSEQ multiplex PCR, and its TCRdb copy is limited to in-frame clones, with some not included. The sample contains 7,000 to 8,000 clones, roughly three fifths of which appear only once. V was pared by 10 bases and J by 5 bases, with 14 bases between. The germline gives CDR1 SNHLY, CDR2 FYNNEI. This CDR3 has 12 residues. The input for sequencing was PBMCs, taken after nivolumab (anti-PD-1) treatment. The clonotype was recovered from a person aged 40 to 85 with oral cavity squamous cell carcinoma. The chain has TRBV2 and TRBJ2-5, with TRBD1 as a possible D gene (6 bases). The CDR3 DNA follows: TGTGCCATCAGGGGTTCCGGGGAGACCCAGTACTTC. Amino acids: CAIRGSGETQYF.